This note documents a single TCR beta chain sequence. As originally analysed: Reference gene primer amplification gave nucleated cell count estimates. Profiled with immunoSEQ multiplex PCR; TCRdb holds only in-frame clones, not every one. V, J and clone size are taken as reported in that table, and D and trimming were inferred from the DNA itself. The sample has 90,000 to 95,000 clones, about 91% seen once. The sample comes from a study of blood T cell repertoires in COVID-19. At the level of the study: Italy, Spain and the United States were the sources of the convalescent and acute COVID-19 samples. From T cells, B-cell-depleted T cells, or PBMCs came the material, which was cDNA or gDNA.

V was trimmed by 3 bases and J by 7 bases, leaving 6 bases between them. The CDR3 is 12 amino acids. CDR1 is SEHNR and CDR2 is FQNEAQ in the germline V gene (reference sequence). Sequencing was performed on peripheral blood. This sequence joins TRBV7-9 and TRBJ1-4; D is unresolved. The TCR was taken from a woman aged 70-85 years with acute or convalescent COVID-19. The CDR3 loop reads CASSLGSEKLFF. DNA for the CDR3: TGTGCCAGCAGCTTGGGGAGTGAAAAACTGTTTTTT.